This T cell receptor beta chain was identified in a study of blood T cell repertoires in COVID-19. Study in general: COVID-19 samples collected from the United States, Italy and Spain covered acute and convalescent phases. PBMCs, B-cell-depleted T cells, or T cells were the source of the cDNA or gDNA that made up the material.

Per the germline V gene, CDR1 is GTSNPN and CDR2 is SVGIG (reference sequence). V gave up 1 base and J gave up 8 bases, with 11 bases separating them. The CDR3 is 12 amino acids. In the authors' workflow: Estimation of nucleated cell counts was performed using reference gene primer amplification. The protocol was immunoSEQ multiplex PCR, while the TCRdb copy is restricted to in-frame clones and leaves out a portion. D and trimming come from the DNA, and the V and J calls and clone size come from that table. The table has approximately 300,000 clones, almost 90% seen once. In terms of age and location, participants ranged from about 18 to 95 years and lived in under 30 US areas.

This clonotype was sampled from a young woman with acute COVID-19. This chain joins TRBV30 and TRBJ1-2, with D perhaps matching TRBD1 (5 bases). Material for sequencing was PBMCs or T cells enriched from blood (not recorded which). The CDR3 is CAWSGGGRGYTF. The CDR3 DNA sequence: TGTGCCTGGAGTGGCGGGGGACGCGGCTACACCTTC.